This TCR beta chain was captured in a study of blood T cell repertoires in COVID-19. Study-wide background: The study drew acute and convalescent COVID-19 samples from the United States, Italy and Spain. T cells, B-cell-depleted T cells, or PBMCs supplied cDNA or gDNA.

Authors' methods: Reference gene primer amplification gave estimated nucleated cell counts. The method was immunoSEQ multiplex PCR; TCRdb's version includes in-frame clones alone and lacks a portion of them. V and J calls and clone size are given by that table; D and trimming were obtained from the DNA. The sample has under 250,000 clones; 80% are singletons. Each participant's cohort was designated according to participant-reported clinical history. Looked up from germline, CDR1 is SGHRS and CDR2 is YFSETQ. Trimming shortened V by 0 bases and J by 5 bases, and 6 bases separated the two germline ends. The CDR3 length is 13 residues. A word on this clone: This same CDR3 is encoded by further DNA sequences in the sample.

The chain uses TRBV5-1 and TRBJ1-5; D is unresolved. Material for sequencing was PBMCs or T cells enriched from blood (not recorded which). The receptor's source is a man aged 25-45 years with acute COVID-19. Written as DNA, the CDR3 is TGCGCCAGCAGCTTGGGCGGTGATCAGCCCCAGCATTTT. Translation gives CASSLGGDQPQHF.